The T cell receptor beta chain described here comes from a study of immune characterization of retroperitoneal liposarcoma. Comment on this clonotype: At one end, the junction sequence differs from germline, possibly due to a read error.

One entry per CDR3 protein results from TCRdb running MiXCR on the PCR reads. The sample yields approximately 10,000 distinct CDR3 sequences, around 30% seen once. Germline assignment: CDR1 MNHEY and CDR2 SVGAGI. The CDR3 loop spans 14 amino acids. The chain combines TRBV6-5 with TRBJ2-3; tentatively, D is TRBD2 (5 bases). Sample: tumor tissue. The clonotype was recovered from a female donor with retroperitoneal liposarcoma. CDR3 amino acids: CASSYSRRSHEQYF. CDR3 nucleotides: TGTGCCAGCAGTTACTCGCGGAGGTCCCATGAGCAGTACTTT.